The 30 T cell receptor beta chains below come from one sample, sequenced in a study of CD8 T cells in Susac syndrome (dated by TCRdb to the late 2010s). Library preparation employed the immunoSEQ multiplex PCR assay. RNA was extracted using the RNeasy kit, and about 0.5 to 1 microgram was reverse transcribed with random hexamers. TCRdb applied fastp at Q25 and MiXCR to the public reads, then kept only in-frame beta chains. A single entry per CDR3 protein holds the most common genes and DNA from its merged rows. For this sample there are a few hundred thousand distinct CDR3 sequences; 95% appear just once. The ten largest clonotypes hold about 0.088% of the sample. The sample consisted of CD4+ T cells from PBMCs. The receptor set was obtained from a human donor with multiple sclerosis.

The V call is TRBV30, the J call TRBJ1-1, with D unresolved. Germline CDR1 and CDR2: GTSNPN and SVGIG (reference sequence). V was trimmed by 8 bases and J by 8 bases, leaving 18 bases between them. There are 12 residues in the CDR3. This CDR3 reads CAVTTGVYEAFF. CDR3 DNA: TGTGCCGTGACCACCGGGGTATACGAAGCTTTCTTT.

The chain joins TRBV3-1 to TRBJ1-1; D uncertain. Germline V gene sequence: CDR1 LGHDT, CDR2 YNNKEL (reference sequence). CDR3 length: 12 residues. Trimming shortened V by 5 bases and J by 7 bases, and 11 bases separated the two germline ends. The CDR3 DNA sequence: TGTGCCAGCAGCGAAACGCTCGGTGAAGCTTTCTTT. It specifies CASSETLGEAFF.

The chain couples TRBV29-1 to TRBJ2-7; the D call may be TRBD1 or TRBD2 (5 bases each). V was cut by 7 bases and J by 5 bases, with 12 bases left in between. CDR3 length: 11 residues. Germline CDR1 SQVTM, CDR2 ANQGSEA. CDR3 DNA: TGCAGCGGGTCTGGGGGTGACGAGCAGTACTTC. This encodes CSGSGGDEQYF.

The chain has TRBV20-1 and TRBJ2-7; maybe TRBD2 (6 bases). Germline CDR1 DFQATT, CDR2 SNEGSKA (reference sequence). CDR3 size: 15 residues. The germline V and J ends were trimmed by 2 bases and 1 base, with 15 bases remaining between them. DNA for the CDR3: TGCAGTGCTAGACTGGGGACTGGTCGGTCCTACGAGCAGTACTTC. Its translation is CSARLGTGRSYEQYF.

This chain links TRBV7-9 with TRBJ1-2; perhaps TRBD1 as D (5 bases). CDR1 and CDR2 from the germline V gene are SEHNR and FQNEAQ (reference sequence). CDR3 length equals 14 residues. Trimming took off 5 bases at V and 7 bases at J, with 17 bases between the two ends. CDR3 DNA sequence: TGTGCCAGCAGCCCACGGGCCAGGGTTAGTGGCTACACCTTC. This gives the protein CASSPRARVSGYTF. Using reference TRBV7-9 and TRBJ1-2 for the parts outside the CDR3, the full variable domain is DTGVSQNPRHKITKRGQNVTFRCDPISEHNRLYWYRQTLGQGPEFLTYFQNEAQLEKSRLLSDRFSAERPKGSFSTLEIQRTEQGDSAMYLCASSPRARVSGYTFGSGTRLTVV.

The gene calls are TRBV28 and TRBJ2-5; D not certain. The germline gives CDR1 MDHEN, CDR2 SYDVKM. V lost 2 bases to trimming and J lost 4 bases, with 8 bases between them. CDR3 length: 13 amino acids. This chain's CDR3 is CASSLPPLETQYF. The CDR3 coding sequence is TGTGCCAGCAGTTTACCCCCCCTAGAGACCCAGTACTTC.

The V call is TRBV7-3, the J call TRBJ2-2; TRBD1 or TRBD2 may be the D gene (6 bases each). CDR1 and CDR2 (germline): SGHTA, FQGTGA. This CDR3 comprises 16 residues. V lost 6 bases, J lost 6 bases, and 20 bases lay in between. The CDR3 nucleotides are TGTGCCAGCAGGTCCTTTTCGGGGGCGCAATCCGGGGAGCTGTTTTTT. This encodes CASRSFSGAQSGELFF.

The V and J genes are TRBV6-5 and TRBJ1-2, with TRBD1 as a possible D gene (6 bases). The CDR3 runs 13 residues. Germline CDR1 and CDR2: MNHEY and SVGAGI. V lost 6 bases, J lost 6 bases, and 14 bases lay in between. The CDR3 sequence: CASRLPGAHGYTF. The CDR3 DNA is TGTGCCAGCAGATTGCCGGGGGCACATGGCTACACCTTC.

This chain joins TRBV29-1 and TRBJ2-7; TRBD2 agrees at 10 bases. This CDR3 region has 17 residues. The trim removed 1 base at V and 0 bases at J, leaving 9 bases unmatched. Per germline, CDR1 SQVTM and CDR2 ANQGSEA. CDR3 protein: CSVEGLAGHGVSYEQYF. The CDR3 DNA sequence: TGCAGCGTTGAAGGACTAGCGGGCCACGGGGTCTCCTACGAGCAGTACTTC.

The chain has TRBV2 and TRBJ2-1; D remains ambiguous. V lost 2 bases, J lost 8 bases, and 10 bases lay in between. The germline V gene encodes CDR1 SNHLY and CDR2 FYNNEI. The CDR3 extends over 13 amino acids. The CDR3 sequence is CASSERLPYEQFF. CDR3 DNA sequence: TGTGCCAGCAGTGAAAGACTCCCCTATGAGCAGTTCTTC.

This chain uses TRBV5-4 with TRBJ2-3, with TRBD1 as a possible D gene (5 bases). The CDR3 contains 12 residues. V lost 10 bases and J lost 2, with 11 bases in between. CDR1 and CDR2 from the germline V gene are SGHNT and YYREEE (reference sequence). CDR3 nucleotides: TGTGCCGGAAAGGGGAACACAGATACGCAGTATTTT. This codes for CAGKGNTDTQYF. The whole variable domain, remainder taken from reference TRBV5-4 and TRBJ2-3, is ETGVTQSPTHLIKTRGQQVTLRCSSQSGHNTVSWYQQALGQGPQFIFQYYREEENGRGNFPPRFSGLQFPNYSSELNVNALELDDSALYLCAGKGNTDTQYFGPGTRLTVL.

This chain joins TRBV7-2 and TRBJ2-7, with D uncertain. The CDR3 has 11 amino acids. Per the germline V gene, CDR1 is SGHTA and CDR2 is FQGNSA. V was trimmed by 3 bases and J by 6 bases, leaving 6 bases between them. As DNA, the CDR3 is TGTGCCAGCAGCTTCACGAGCGAGCAGTACTTC. Translation: CASSFTSEQYF.

V is TRBV15 and J is TRBJ2-1; 12 nucleotides align to TRBD2. Trimming cost V 0 bases and J 4 bases; bases outside gene matches: 1. CDR1 LNHNV and CDR2 YYDKDF come from the germline V gene (reference sequence). The CDR3 is 16 amino acids. CDR3 nucleotides: TGTGCCACCAGCAGAGACGGACTAGCGGGATACAATGAGCAGTTCTTC. This translates into CATSRDGLAGYNEQFF. Variable domain in full (rest from reference TRBV15 and TRBJ2-1): DAMVIQNPRYQVTQFGKPVTLSCSQTLNHNVMYWYQQKSSQAPKLLFHYYDKDFNNEADTPDNFQSRRPNTSFCFLDIRSPGLGDTAMYLCATSRDGLAGYNEQFFGPGTRLTVL.

CDR3 nucleotide sequence: TGCAGTGCTAGTTGGCCGGGGGGCAATGGCTACACCTTC. Amino acid sequence: CSASWPGGNGYTF. The chain has TRBV20-1 and TRBJ1-2; tentatively, D is TRBD1 (6 bases). V was trimmed by 3 bases and J by 6 bases, leaving 14 bases between them. Germline V gene sequence: CDR1 DFQATT, CDR2 SNEGSKA (reference sequence). The CDR3 totals 13 residues.

The chain carries TRBV3-1 and TRBJ2-5; D not resolved. V lost 11 bases and J lost 3, with 16 bases in between. The CDR3 consists of 13 residues. Per the germline V gene, CDR1 is LGHDT and CDR2 is YNNKEL (reference sequence). CDR3 in amino acids: CAQQASRKETQYF. As DNA, the CDR3 is TGTGCCCAGCAAGCCTCTAGGAAAGAGACCCAGTACTTC.

This sequence joins TRBV4-1 and TRBJ2-1; 7 positions match TRBD2. Germline values: CDR1 MGHRA, CDR2 YSYEKL. The length of the CDR3 is 15 residues. Trimming cost V 1 base and J 12 bases; bases outside gene matches: 12. DNA for the CDR3: TGCGCCAGCAGCCAAGGATCTAGCGGACCTTTGGTGCAGTTCTTC. Translation gives CASSQGSSGPLVQFF.

V usage is TRBV6-1 and J usage is TRBJ2-6; the D gene is possibly TRBD2 (6 bases). CDR1 MNHNS and CDR2 SASEGT come from the germline V gene. CDR3 size: 15 residues. Trimming cost V 5 bases and J 4 bases, with 12 bases left between them. CDR3 in amino acids: CASSLRDLGANVLTF. CDR3 coding DNA: TGTGCCAGCAGTCTCAGGGACTTGGGGGCCAACGTCCTGACTTTC.

The V call is TRBV29-1, the J call TRBJ2-7; perhaps TRBD1 as D (6 bases). This CDR3 is 13 amino acids long. Trimming took 8 bases from V and 6 from J, leaving 20 bases between them. In germline, CDR1 is SQVTM, CDR2 ANQGSEA. The CDR3 DNA follows: TGCAGCACACGGTACAAGGAAGGGGGCGAGCAGTACTTC. As protein: CSTRYKEGGEQYF.

This clonotype is a singleton in its sample. This chain joins TRBV28 and TRBJ2-7, with D maybe TRBD1 (6 bases). The CDR3 is 13 residues long. Germline CDR1 is MDHEN and CDR2 is SYDVKM. The V end was cut by 3 bases, the J end by 5 bases, with 11 bases between. CDR3 nucleotide sequence: TGTGCCAGCAGTTTCCACAGGGCCGACGAGCAGTACTTC. The encoded protein is CASSFHRADEQYF.

The chain recombines TRBV28 with TRBJ1-5; D is unclear. This CDR3 has 11 amino acids. CDR1 and CDR2 from the germline V gene are MDHEN and SYDVKM. Between the trimmed V and J ends, which lost 5 bases and 9 bases, there was a span of 8 bases. The CDR3 loop reads CASSAPWPQHF. For the CDR3, the DNA is TGTGCCAGCAGTGCACCGTGGCCCCAGCATTTT.

This chain joins TRBV29-1 and TRBJ2-7; maybe TRBD1 (6 bases). Looked up from germline, CDR1 is SQVTM and CDR2 is ANQGSEA. The CDR3 covers 12 residues. Trimming took off 6 bases at V and 3 bases at J, with 12 bases between the two ends. CDR3 sequence (DNA): TGCAGCGTGACCCGAGGGGGCTACGAGCAGTACTTC. Amino acids: CSVTRGGYEQYF.

This chain joins TRBV9 and TRBJ1-2, with D perhaps TRBD1 (6 bases). CDR3 size: 14 residues. Germline CDR1 SGDLS, CDR2 YYNGEE. Trimming shortened V by 3 bases and J by 4 bases, and 13 bases separated the two germline ends. The CDR3 spells CASSARGSGYGYTF. DNA for the CDR3: TGTGCCAGCAGCGCCAGGGGATCGGGCTATGGCTACACCTTC.

V gene TRBV18 combines with J gene TRBJ2-5, with D perhaps TRBD2 (5 bases). This CDR3 comprises 14 residues. The germline V gene encodes CDR1 KGHSH and CDR2 LQKENI. V lost 6 bases and J 1 base, leaving 12 bases between the germline ends. The chain's CDR3 is CASSPAVTQETQYF. CDR3 bases: TGTGCCAGCTCCCCAGCGGTTACCCAAGAGACCCAGTACTTC.

The rearrangement joins TRBV19 to TRBJ2-1; 10 nucleotides line up with TRBD2. Germline CDR1 reads LNHDA; CDR2 reads SQIVND (reference sequence). The length of the CDR3 is 13 residues. After removal of 3 bases from V and 13 bases from J, the junction contained 6 bases not matched to a gene. CDR3 nucleotides: TGTGCCAGTAGTATCCGGGCTAGCGGGAGTCAGTTCTTC. Amino acids: CASSIRASGSQFF.

The V and J genes are TRBV5-1 and TRBJ2-7; TRBD2 matches 11 bases. CDR1 and CDR2 (germline): SGHRS, YFSETQ. The CDR3 contains 16 residues. V gave up 5 bases and J gave up 4 bases; unmatched junction bases: 11. The CDR3 DNA reads TGCGCCAGCAGTCTGACTAGCGGGACGCGGATGTACGAGCAGTACTTC. This gives the protein CASSLTSGTRMYEQYF.

The chain has TRBV27 and TRBJ2-4; no reliable D call. Per the germline V gene, CDR1 is MNHEY and CDR2 is SMNVEV (reference sequence). Trimming left V 7 bases short and J 7 bases short, with 14 bases between. This CDR3 region has 13 residues. The CDR3 DNA reads as TGTGCCAGCACCTCCCTCGCAGAGAACATTCAGTACTTC. Translation gives CASTSLAENIQYF.

This chain uses TRBV30 with TRBJ1-4; D perhaps matches TRBD1 (6 bases). Trimming stripped 2 bases from V and 4 bases from J, with 14 bases between. Germline V gene lookup returns CDR1 GTSNPN and CDR2 SVGIG (reference sequence). The CDR3 contains 15 residues. CDR3 nucleotide sequence: TGTGCCTGGAGTCCCGGGACACCGAATAATGAAAAACTGTTTTTT. This encodes CAWSPGTPNNEKLFF. Full variable domain (outside the CDR3, taken from reference TRBV30 and TRBJ1-4): SQTIHQWPATLVQPVGSPLSLECTVEGTSNPNLYWYRQAAGRGLQLLFYSVGIGQISSEVPQNLSASRPQDRQFILSSKKLLLSDSGFYLCAWSPGTPNNEKLFFGSGTQLSVL.

The chain links TRBV7-2 to TRBJ2-1; D is ambiguous. CDR3 length: 14 amino acids. Germline V gene lookup returns CDR1 SGHTA and CDR2 FQGNSA. V lost 5 bases, J lost 7 bases, and 15 bases lay in between. The CDR3 coding sequence is TGTGCCAGCAGCGAGGTCTTTCAAGCTAATGAGCAGTTCTTC. Its translation: CASSEVFQANEQFF. Full variable domain (remainder filled in from reference TRBV7-2 and TRBJ2-1): GAGVSQSPSNKVTEKGKDVELRCDPISGHTALYWYRQSLGQGLEFLIYFQGNSAPDKSGLPSDRFSAERTGGSVSTLTIQRTQQEDSAVYLCASSEVFQANEQFFGPGTRLTVL.

The chain combines TRBV16 with TRBJ2-7, with TRBD1 identical over 8 bases. In germline, CDR1 is KGHSY, CDR2 FQNENV. Unmatched junction bases numbered 14, after V lost 4 bases and J lost 12 bases. The CDR3 runs 14 residues. The CDR3 here is CASSRPGQATVPYF. DNA for the CDR3: TGTGCCAGCAGCCGCCCGGGACAGGCGACGGTCCCGTACTTC.

The J gene is TRBJ2-4, the V gene TRBV14, with unresolved D. V was shortened by 4 bases and J by 5 bases, with 15 bases between the two germline ends. This CDR3 contains 15 residues. Germline V gene sequence: CDR1 SGHDN, CDR2 FVKESK. CDR3 nucleotide sequence: TGTGCCAGCAGCCCATATCCGACAATCCAAAACATTCAGTACTTC. Protein sequence: CASSPYPTIQNIQYF.